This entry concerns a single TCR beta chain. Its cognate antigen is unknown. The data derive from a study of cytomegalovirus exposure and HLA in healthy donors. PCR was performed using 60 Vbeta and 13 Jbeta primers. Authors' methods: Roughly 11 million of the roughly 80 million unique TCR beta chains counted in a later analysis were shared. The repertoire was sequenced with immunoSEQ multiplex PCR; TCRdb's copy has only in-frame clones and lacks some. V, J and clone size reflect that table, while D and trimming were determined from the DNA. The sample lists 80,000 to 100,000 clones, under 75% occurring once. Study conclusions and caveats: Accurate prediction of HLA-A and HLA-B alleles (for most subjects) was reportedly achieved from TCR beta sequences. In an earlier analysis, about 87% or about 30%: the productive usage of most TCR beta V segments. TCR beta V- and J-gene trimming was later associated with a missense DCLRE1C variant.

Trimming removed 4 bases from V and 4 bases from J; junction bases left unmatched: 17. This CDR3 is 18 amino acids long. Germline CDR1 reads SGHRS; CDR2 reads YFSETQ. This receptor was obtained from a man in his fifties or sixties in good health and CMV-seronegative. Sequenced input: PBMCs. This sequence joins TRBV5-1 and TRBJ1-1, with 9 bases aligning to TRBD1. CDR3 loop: CASSINLAGQGGFTEAFF. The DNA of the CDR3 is TGCGCCAGCAGCATAAACCTCGCGGGACAGGGTGGATTCACTGAAGCTTTCTTT.